This T cell receptor beta chain was retrieved from a study of Graves' ophthalmopathy and Graves' hyperthyroidism. Overall study results and limits: Predictions made by the model for ophthalmopathy progression reached more than 55% sensitivity and around 72% specificity.

Amplified TCR beta CDR3 regions were obtained using RNA transcripts as template. RT-PCR with HTBI primers came first, then second-round multiplex PCR. Each CDR3 protein gets one entry after TCRdb re-called the multiplex PCR reads with MiXCR. The sample holds 600,000 to 700,000 distinct CDR3 sequences, about two fifths seen once. This clonotype has a count of ten or more. Its target is not known. V was pared by 5 bases and J by 7 bases, with 13 bases of the junction left unmatched. Germline lookup yields CDR1 SNHLY and CDR2 FYNNEI. This CDR3 has 15 amino acids. The chain combines TRBV2 with TRBJ2-5; 7 nucleotides match TRBD1. Sequencing was carried out using peripheral blood. This clonotype was obtained from an adult man with Graves' ophthalmopathy. The CDR3 is CASSSGTALVGTQYF. In DNA form, the CDR3 reads TGTGCCAGCAGTTCCGGGACAGCCTTAGTGGGGACCCAGTACTTC. The full variable domain, rest sourced from reference TRBV2 and TRBJ2-5, is EPEVTQTPSHQVTQMGQEVILRCVPISNHLYFYWYRQILGQKVEFLVSFYNNEISEKSEIFDDQFSVERPDGSNFTLKIRSTKLEDSAMYFCASSSGTALVGTQYFGPGTRLLVL.